This T cell receptor beta chain was captured by sequencing in a study of blood T cells in healthy people across ages. With 8 bases clipped from V and 1 base from J, the junction kept 8 bases outside the gene matches. The CDR3 runs 16 residues. The germline V gene encodes CDR1 SGHTS and CDR2 YDEGEE. Using a J-beta primer mix together with a sample-barcoded 5' primer, a second PCR was run for roughly 7 to 11 cycles. TCRdb reanalysed the 5' RACE reads using MiXCR and keeps one entry per CDR3 protein. The sample consists of more than 650,000 distinct CDR3 sequences, about 55% of them appearing once. Input material: blood. This TCR was sampled from a man at least 80 years old in good health. This chain connects TRBV5-8 to TRBJ2-1; 11 bases map to TRBD2. The CDR3 reads CASYLAGGGSYNEQFF. As DNA, the CDR3 is TGTGCCAGTTACTTAGCGGGAGGGGGTTCCTACAATGAGCAGTTCTTC.